A single sample is the source of the 31 T cell receptor beta chains below, sequenced in a study of T cell responses to AZD1222 COVID-19 vaccine. TCRdb's copy holds only in-frame clones and misses some; the assay was immunoSEQ multiplex PCR. The sample has over 120,000 clones, more than 85% seen once. Sequencing used peripheral blood, obtained on day 0 of AZD1222 vaccination. The origin of the receptors is an adult in good health.

The chain uses TRBV6-5 and TRBJ2-7; maybe TRBD2 (6 bases). The CDR3 is 13 residues long. CDR1 and CDR2 (germline): MNHEY, SVGAGI. Trimming shortened V by 6 bases and J by 0 bases, and 9 bases separated the two germline ends. This CDR3 reads CASSGGSSYEQYF. The CDR3 DNA follows: TGTGCCAGCAGCGGGGGTTCCTCCTACGAGCAGTACTTC.

Only one count was recorded for this clone. The chain uses TRBV5-4 and TRBJ2-3, with TRBD2 as a possible D gene (5 bases). The CDR3 sequence is 17 residues long. V was shortened by 4 bases and J by 0 bases, with 18 bases between the two germline ends. Germline CDR1 is SGHNT and CDR2 is YYREEE (reference sequence). CDR3 in DNA: TGTGCCAGCAGCGTATCCGGGATCCACTATAGCACAGATACGCAGTATTTT. This sequence encodes CASSVSGIHYSTDTQYF.

This clone was observed once. The chain combines TRBV5-4 with TRBJ1-2; 7 bases align to TRBD1. The V segment lost 0 bases and the J segment 0 bases; nucleotides outside the gene matches: 2. The CDR3 covers 15 residues. CDR1 SGHNT and CDR2 YYREEE come from the germline V gene (reference sequence). In DNA form, the CDR3 reads TGTGCCAGCAGCTTGGCCAGGGGGGCTAACTATGGCTACACCTTC. Its translation is CASSLARGANYGYTF.

This chain uses TRBV15 with TRBJ2-7, with D possibly TRBD2 on 6 matching bases. The CDR3 has 14 residues. The germline V gene encodes CDR1 LNHNV and CDR2 YYDKDF (reference sequence). V was shortened by 0 bases and J by 4 bases, with 10 bases between the two germline ends. DNA for the CDR3: TGTGCCACCAGCAGAGATCTCGGGACTTACGAGCAGTACTTC. Protein product: CATSRDLGTYEQYF. The entire variable domain, with the rest obtained from reference TRBV15 and TRBJ2-7, is as follows: DAMVIQNPRYQVTQFGKPVTLSCSQTLNHNVMYWYQQKSSQAPKLLFHYYDKDFNNEADTPDNFQSRRPNTSFCFLDIRSPGLGDTAMYLCATSRDLGTYEQYFGPGTRLTVT.

This clone appeared once. The chain couples TRBV28 to TRBJ1-1, with D maybe TRBD1 (6 bases). This CDR3 is built from 16 residues. Germline CDR1 MDHEN, CDR2 SYDVKM. Trimming left V 6 bases short and J 0 bases short, with 17 bases between. CDR3 residues: CASSPYRVSMNTEAFF. The DNA for the CDR3 is TGTGCCAGCAGCCCCTACAGGGTATCCATGAACACTGAAGCTTTCTTT.

The genes are TRBV2 and TRBJ2-1, with TRBD2 identical over 11 bases. The ends lost 3 bases at V and 4 bases at J; junction bases unmatched: 5. Per germline, CDR1 SNHLY and CDR2 FYNNEI. CDR3 size: 16 residues. CDR3 in DNA: TGTGCCAGCAGTGACAGGCTAGCGGGGGGATACAATGAGCAGTTCTTC. It encodes CASSDRLAGGYNEQFF.

The chain carries TRBV19 and TRBJ1-2; D ambiguous. Germline CDR1 reads LNHDA; CDR2 reads SQIVND (reference sequence). The CDR3 has 13 amino acids. V was cut by 3 bases and J by 8 bases, with 13 bases left in between. CDR3 in amino acids: CASSIGLYGGYTF. In DNA form, the CDR3 reads TGTGCCAGTAGTATCGGTTTGTACGGGGGCTACACCTTC.

The J gene is TRBJ2-5, the V gene TRBV18; D might be TRBD1 (6 bases). Per the germline V gene, CDR1 is KGHSH and CDR2 is LQKENI. V shed 6 bases and J shed 0 bases, with 11 bases lying between them. The CDR3 is 14 residues long. The CDR3 DNA follows: TGTGCCAGCTCTCTCAGGGGAAACCAAGAGACCCAGTACTTC. This encodes CASSLRGNQETQYF.

The chain links TRBV4-1 to TRBJ1-5, with a weak D call TRBD1 (6 bases). Germline V gene data show CDR1 as MGHRA and CDR2 as YSYEKL. CDR3 length: 15 amino acids. The ends were cut back, 3 bases at V and 6 bases at J, with 15 bases in the middle. The CDR3 sequence: CASSQTEGEGQPQHF. Here the CDR3 DNA reads TGCGCCAGCAGCCAGACCGAGGGGGAGGGTCAGCCCCAGCATTTT.

CDR3 region: CASSQKEFGSPLHF. The DNA of the CDR3 is TGCGCCAGCAGCCAAAAGGAATTCGGTTCACCCCTCCACTTT. J is TRBJ1-6 and V is TRBV4-1; D is unclear. This CDR3 region has 14 residues. V dropped 2 bases and J dropped 9 bases, with 11 bases sitting between them. Germline-derived CDR1 and CDR2 are MGHRA and YSYEKL.

The CDR3 DNA reads as TGTGCCGGAGAAACAGGGGGTTCAGCTGAAGCTTTCTTT. Translation: CAGETGGSAEAFF. This chain connects TRBV7-9 to TRBJ1-1, with 8 positions matching TRBD1. The CDR3 has 13 amino acids. V shed 11 bases and J 6 bases; nucleotides not matched to a gene: 11. CDR1 and CDR2 from the germline V gene are SEHNR and FQNEAQ (reference sequence).

This chain links TRBV6-6 with TRBJ2-1; 9 nucleotides align to TRBD2. CDR1 MNHNY and CDR2 SVGAGI come from the germline V gene (reference sequence). Germline trimming cut 8 bases from V and 9 bases from J; bases unmatched to any gene: 8. There are 13 residues in the CDR3. The CDR3 loop reads CASRAAGGVEQFF. CDR3 bases: TGTGCCAGCCGGGCAGCGGGGGGTGTTGAGCAGTTCTTC.

J is TRBJ1-2 and V is TRBV5-6, with 7 bases that match TRBD1. CDR3 size: 14 residues. Per the germline V gene, CDR1 is SGHDT and CDR2 is YYEEEE. The trim removed 2 bases at V and 4 bases at J, leaving 5 bases unmatched. The CDR3 is CASSFLGGVYGYTF. The CDR3 coding sequence is TGTGCCAGCAGCTTCTTAGGGGGCGTCTATGGCTACACCTTC.

This chain joins TRBV5-4 and TRBJ2-5; maybe TRBD2 (5 bases). The V end was cut by 4 bases, the J end by 4 bases, with 17 bases between. Germline values: CDR1 SGHNT, CDR2 YYREEE (reference sequence). The CDR3 has 15 amino acids. CDR3 sequence reads: CASSPHLGRGETQYF. In nucleotides, the CDR3 is TGTGCCAGCAGCCCTCACTTGGGTCGGGGAGAGACCCAGTACTTC.

About this clone itself: Additional DNA sequences in this sample encode the identical CDR3. The V gene is TRBV9, the J gene TRBJ1-1; the match to TRBD1 covers 11 bases. The CDR3 totals 14 residues. The J segment lost 5 bases and the V segment lost 0 bases, leaving 0 bases of the junction unmatched. The V gene's germline CDR1 is SGDLS and CDR2 YYNGEE. CDR3 nucleotide sequence: TGTGCCAGCAGCGTAGGGGACAGGGGGACTGAAGCTTTCTTT. It yields the protein CASSVGDRGTEAFF.

This clone appeared a single time. The genes are TRBV30 and TRBJ2-2; D perhaps matches TRBD1 (5 bases). The CDR3 extends over 16 amino acids. V gave up 2 bases and J gave up 3 bases, with 16 bases separating them. In germline, CDR1 is GTSNPN, CDR2 SVGIG (reference sequence). This CDR3 reads CAWSPRGIGYTGELFF. The CDR3 region has the DNA TGTGCCTGGAGTCCTAGGGGAATCGGGTACACCGGGGAGCTGTTTTTT.

This sequence joins TRBV7-9 and TRBJ2-5; D ambiguous. Trimming took off 3 bases at V and 0 bases at J, with 2 bases between the two ends. Per the germline V gene, CDR1 is SEHNR and CDR2 is FQNEAQ (reference sequence). This CDR3 is built from 12 residues. The DNA for the CDR3 is TGTGCCAGCAGCTTCGACCAAGAGACCCAGTACTTC. Amino acid sequence: CASSFDQETQYF.

The chain carries TRBV6-5 and TRBJ2-2; D ambiguous. CDR1 and CDR2 from the germline V gene are MNHEY and SVGAGI. This CDR3 region has 13 residues. Deletions cut 6 bases from V and 0 bases from J, with 5 bases between. CDR3 amino acids: CASRVPNTGELFF. The CDR3 bases are TGTGCCAGCAGAGTCCCGAACACCGGGGAGCTGTTTTTT.

The CDR3 sequence is CASSLSSSYEQYF. The CDR3 nucleotides read TGTGCCAGCAGCCTGAGCAGCTCCTACGAGCAGTACTTC. This chain uses TRBV7-6 with TRBJ2-7; D uncertain. The V gene lost 5 bases and the J gene lost 0 bases, with 8 bases spanning the gap. There are 13 residues in the CDR3. Germline V gene data show CDR1 as SGHVS and CDR2 as FNYEAQ.

V and J are TRBV6-2 or TRBV6-3 and TRBJ1-1, with a tentative D call TRBD1 (5 bases). The CDR3 is made up of 14 amino acids. Germline lookup yields CDR1 MNHEY and CDR2 SVGEGT. V shed 2 bases and J shed 4 bases, with 11 bases lying between them. The CDR3 spells CASSYEYGATEAFF. DNA of the CDR3: TGTGCCAGCAGTTACGAGTACGGGGCCACTGAAGCTTTCTTT.

The chain employs TRBV5-1 and TRBJ1-3, with 7 nucleotides matching TRBD1. Losses at the gene ends were 1 base for V and 4 bases for J; bases not matched to a gene: 11. In germline, CDR1 is SGHRS, CDR2 YFSETQ. The CDR3 loop spans 17 amino acids. The CDR3, as DNA: TGCGCCAGCAGCTTGAGCGTGAGGGGGCGAAGGGGAAACACCATATATTTT. Protein sequence: CASSLSVRGRRGNTIYF.

This clone has only one observation. The chain carries TRBV4-2 and TRBJ1-5, with 8 positions matching TRBD1. The CDR3 has 16 residues. J gave up 6 bases and V 1 base, and 8 bases lay outside the gene matches. Germline lookup yields CDR1 LGHNA and CDR2 YNFKEQ. The CDR3 coding sequence is TGTGCCAGCAGCCAAGCCGACAGGGGATTAGGTCAGCCCCAGCATTTT. Translated, it gives CASSQADRGLGQPQHF.

The chain couples TRBV3-1 (or the pseudogene TRBV3-2) to TRBJ2-3; tentatively, D is TRBD2 (6 bases). Between the trimmed V and J ends, which lost 2 bases and 11 bases, there was a span of 23 bases. The CDR3 is made up of 16 amino acids. Germline lookup yields CDR1 LGHDT and CDR2 YNNKEL (reference sequence). The CDR3 DNA is TGTGCCAGCAGCCAACACGGCGGGACCAGGGAGAGGAAGCAGTATTTT. The encoded protein is CASSQHGGTRERKQYF.

This rearrangement joins TRBV7-2 to TRBJ2-1; maybe TRBD2 (5 bases). V was trimmed by 10 bases and J by 2 bases, leaving 21 bases between them. This CDR3 has 16 amino acids. Looked up from germline, CDR1 is SGHTA and CDR2 is FQGNSA. The CDR3, as DNA: TGTGCCATCAAGCCGGGAACCCCCTCCGCCTACAATGAGCAGTTCTTC. It translates to CAIKPGTPSAYNEQFF.

The rearrangement uses TRBV7-2 and TRBJ1-2; 10 positions match TRBD1. The CDR3 totals 14 residues. Per germline, CDR1 SGHTA and CDR2 FQGNSA. The V and J ends lost 6 bases and 8 bases, in that order; junction bases with no gene match: 9. The CDR3 DNA sequence: TGTGCCAGCAGGTTAAGACAGGGGGCGCTCGGCTACACCTTC. The encoded protein is CASRLRQGALGYTF.

This clone has a handful of counts. The chain uses TRBV3-1 (or the pseudogene TRBV3-2) and TRBJ1-3, with D unresolved. Germline assignment: CDR1 LGHDT and CDR2 YNNKEL (reference sequence). Trimming took 4 bases from V and 0 from J, leaving 16 bases between them. This CDR3 comprises 17 residues. The CDR3 region has the DNA TGTGCCAGCAGCCCCCCAAGGGAGTGGAACTCTGGAAACACCATATATTTT. It translates to CASSPPREWNSGNTIYF.

The chain uses TRBV2 and TRBJ1-2, with D unresolved. The germline gives CDR1 SNHLY, CDR2 FYNNEI. Trimming took 2 bases from V and 8 from J, leaving 12 bases between them. The CDR3 is 13 residues long. The CDR3 DNA is TGTGCCAGCAGTGAACAAGACTCTAGGGGCTACACCTTC. This sequence encodes CASSEQDSRGYTF.

The V call is TRBV5-1, the J call TRBJ1-1; D is ambiguous. Germline lookup yields CDR1 SGHRS and CDR2 YFSETQ. V was cut by 4 bases and J by 7 bases, with 14 bases left in between. This CDR3 is built from 13 residues. The CDR3 loop is CASSPTPLGEAFF. In nucleotides, the CDR3 is TGCGCCAGCAGCCCCACACCCTTGGGTGAAGCTTTCTTT.

The J gene is TRBJ2-7, the V gene TRBV18, with D possibly matching TRBD2 (6 bases). Germline loops: CDR1 KGHSH, CDR2 LQKENI. This CDR3 spans 13 amino acids. V was cut by 5 bases and J by 0 bases, with 8 bases left in between. The CDR3 reads CASSAGSSYEQYF. The CDR3 bases are TGTGCCAGCTCAGCGGGGAGCTCCTACGAGCAGTACTTC.

The CDR3 DNA sequence: TGTGCCAGCAGTTCCCCCATGTCAAATGAGCAGTTCTTC. Translating it yields CASSSPMSNEQFF. J is TRBJ2-1 and V is TRBV6-2 or TRBV6-3; D is unclear. The germline V gene has CDR1 MNHEY and CDR2 SVGEGT. CDR3 length: 13 amino acids. V was shortened by 4 bases and J by 7 bases, with 11 bases between the two germline ends.

This clone was counted once. CDR3 in DNA: TGTGCCAAAGACCTCCGTGAGACAGAAGATGGCTACACCTTC. Translation: CAKDLRETEDGYTF. This chain connects TRBV5-4 to TRBJ1-2, with D perhaps TRBD1 (5 bases). The V end lost 9 bases, the J end lost 6 bases, and 21 bases lay between the germline ends. Germline V gene lookup returns CDR1 SGHNT and CDR2 YYREEE (reference sequence). The CDR3 is made up of 14 amino acids.